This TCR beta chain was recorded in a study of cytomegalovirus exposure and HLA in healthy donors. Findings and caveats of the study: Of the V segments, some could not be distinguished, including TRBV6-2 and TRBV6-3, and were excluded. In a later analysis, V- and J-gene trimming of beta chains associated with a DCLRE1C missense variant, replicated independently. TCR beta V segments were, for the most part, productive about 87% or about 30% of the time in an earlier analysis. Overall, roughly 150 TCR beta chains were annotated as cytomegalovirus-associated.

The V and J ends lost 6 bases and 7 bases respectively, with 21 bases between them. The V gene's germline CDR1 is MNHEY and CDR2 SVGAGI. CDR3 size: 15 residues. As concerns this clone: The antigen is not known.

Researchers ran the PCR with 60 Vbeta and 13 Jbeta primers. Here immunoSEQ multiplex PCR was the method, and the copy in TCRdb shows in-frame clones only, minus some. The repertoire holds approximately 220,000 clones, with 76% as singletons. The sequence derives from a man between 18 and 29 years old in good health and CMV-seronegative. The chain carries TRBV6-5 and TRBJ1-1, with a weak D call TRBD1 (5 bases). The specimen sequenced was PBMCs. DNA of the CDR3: TGTGCCAGCAGCCGAAGGGCCCAGGGTCTAAATGAAGCTTTCTTT. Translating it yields CASSRRAQGLNEAFF.